The rows below give T cell receptor beta chains drawn from one sample of a study of blood T cell repertoires in COVID-19. The data were produced by immunoSEQ multiplex PCR, yet TCRdb's version contains in-frame clones alone and is incomplete. The sample has about 220,000 clones; approximately 80% are singletons. Sequenced input: peripheral blood. Receptors were obtained from a human donor in a cohort sampled during active COVID-19. The CDR3 runs from the conserved cysteine through the conserved F or W. The order of the fields is J gene, clone size, D gene, CDR3 length, V gene, CDR3 DNA, CDR3 protein. The D gene is left open where the match is weak. Part of the rows lack a size; the others show once, few, many or a class for expanded clones.

J gene: TRBJ2-5
clone size: NA
D gene: NA
CDR3 length: 13
V gene: TRBV6-5
CDR3 DNA: TGTGCCAGCAGGCGGGTGTTGGCGGGGACCCAGTACTTC
CDR3 protein: CASRRVLAGTQYF

J gene: TRBJ1-1
clone size: once
D gene: NA
CDR3 length: 13
V gene: TRBV5-1
CDR3 DNA: TGCGCCAGCAGACAAGACGGGGACACTGAAGCTTTCTTT
CDR3 protein: CASRQDGDTEAFF

J gene: TRBJ1-2
clone size: NA
D gene: NA
CDR3 length: 13
V gene: TRBV9
CDR3 DNA: TGTGCCAGCAGCAAAGCGGACTTCTATGGCTACACCTTC
CDR3 protein: CASSKADFYGYTF

J gene: TRBJ2-7
clone size: NA
D gene: TRBD2
CDR3 length: 15
V gene: TRBV4-1
CDR3 DNA: TGCGCCAGCAGCCAAGCCGGGCGGGAGGGCCACGAGCAGTACTTC
CDR3 protein: CASSQAGREGHEQYF

J gene: TRBJ1-4
clone size: NA
D gene: NA
CDR3 length: 15
V gene: TRBV7-9
CDR3 DNA: TGTGCCAGCACCCTAAGCCTTCGGGGTAATGAAAAACTGTTTTTT
CDR3 protein: CASTLSLRGNEKLFF

J gene: TRBJ1-4
clone size: NA
D gene: NA
CDR3 length: 14
V gene: TRBV7-9
CDR3 DNA: TGTGCCAGCAGCCGCGATGCAACTAATGAAAAACTGTTTTTT
CDR3 protein: CASSRDATNEKLFF

J gene: TRBJ1-3
clone size: once
D gene: NA
CDR3 length: 15
V gene: TRBV4-2
CDR3 DNA: TGTGCCAGCAGCCAAGGCAGCGTCTCTGGAAACACCATATATTTT
CDR3 protein: CASSQGSVSGNTIYF

J gene: TRBJ1-1
clone size: NA
D gene: NA
CDR3 length: 12
V gene: TRBV28
CDR3 DNA: TGTGCCAGCAGTCCGTTGAACACTGAAGCTTTCTTT
CDR3 protein: CASSPLNTEAFF

J gene: TRBJ2-7
clone size: NA
D gene: TRBD1
CDR3 length: 15
V gene: TRBV5-1
CDR3 DNA: TGCGCCAGCAGCTTGGAGGGACAGAGCTCCTACGAGCAGTACTTC
CDR3 protein: CASSLEGQSSYEQYF

J gene: TRBJ2-1
clone size: few
D gene: NA
CDR3 length: 16
V gene: TRBV7-8
CDR3 DNA: TGTGCCAGCAGCCCAGTGGTTTACGGGGTTAACAATGAGCAGTTCTTC
CDR3 protein: CASSPVVYGVNNEQFF

J gene: TRBJ1-6
clone size: NA
D gene: NA
CDR3 length: 17
V gene: TRBV2
CDR3 DNA: TGTGCCAGCAGTGAAGTTCGCCAGGTGCCCTATAATTCACCCCTCCACTTT
CDR3 protein: CASSEVRQVPYNSPLHF

J gene: TRBJ2-7
clone size: NA
D gene: NA
CDR3 length: 15
V gene: TRBV10-3
CDR3 DNA: TGTGCCATCAGTGAGAGACAGCGCGAGCGACCAGAGCAGTACTTC
CDR3 protein: CAISERQRERPEQYF

J gene: TRBJ2-5
clone size: NA
D gene: NA
CDR3 length: 15
V gene: TRBV27
CDR3 DNA: TGTGCCAGCAGTTCCTTACAGAGGGTTCAAGAGACCCAGTACTTC
CDR3 protein: CASSSLQRVQETQYF

J gene: TRBJ1-4
clone size: NA
D gene: NA
CDR3 length: 14
V gene: TRBV6-5
CDR3 DNA: TGTGCCAGCAGCCTGGGCAGGGAGGGTGAAAAACTGTTTTTT
CDR3 protein: CASSLGREGEKLFF

J gene: TRBJ2-1
clone size: NA
D gene: TRBD2
CDR3 length: 16
V gene: TRBV11-2
CDR3 DNA: TGTGCCAGCAGCTCAAACCCTAGCGGGGGGTACAATGAGCAGTTCTTC
CDR3 protein: CASSSNPSGGYNEQFF

J gene: TRBJ2-7
clone size: NA
D gene: TRBD1
CDR3 length: 17
V gene: TRBV6-6
CDR3 DNA: TGTGCCAGCAGTCTTCAAAATACAGGGGGAGAATTCTACGAGCAGTACTTC
CDR3 protein: CASSLQNTGGEFYEQYF

J gene: TRBJ1-1
clone size: NA
D gene: NA
CDR3 length: 13
V gene: TRBV7-3
CDR3 DNA: TGTGCCAGCAGCTCTATGGGAGACACTGAAGCTTTCTTT
CDR3 protein: CASSSMGDTEAFF

J gene: TRBJ1-2
clone size: few
D gene: NA
CDR3 length: 15
V gene: TRBV4-3
CDR3 DNA: TGCGCCAGCAGCCAAGTACTGGGGGGTCGGGGTGGCTACACCTTC
CDR3 protein: CASSQVLGGRGGYTF

J gene: TRBJ1-1
clone size: NA
D gene: TRBD1
CDR3 length: 16
V gene: TRBV5-1
CDR3 DNA: TGCGCCAGCAGCTCACAAAAATCCGGGACAGGGGTGGAAGCTTTCTTT
CDR3 protein: CASSSQKSGTGVEAFF

J gene: TRBJ2-7
clone size: NA
D gene: NA
CDR3 length: 14
V gene: TRBV7-2
CDR3 DNA: TGTGCCAGCAGCCTTAAAAGAACCACTTACGAGCAGTACTTC
CDR3 protein: CASSLKRTTYEQYF

J gene: TRBJ1-1
clone size: NA
D gene: NA
CDR3 length: 13
V gene: TRBV5-4
CDR3 DNA: TGTGCCAGCAGCTTACAGGGTGGCACTGAAGCTTTCTTT
CDR3 protein: CASSLQGGTEAFF

J gene: TRBJ1-5
clone size: NA
D gene: NA
CDR3 length: 14
V gene: TRBV5-1
CDR3 DNA: TGCGCCAGCAGCTTAGACAGCGGCAATCAGCCCCAGCATTTT
CDR3 protein: CASSLDSGNQPQHF

J gene: TRBJ2-7
clone size: NA
D gene: TRBD2
CDR3 length: 14
V gene: TRBV5-4
CDR3 DNA: TGTGCCAGCAGCCGGGGTAGCGGGAGTGGTGAGCAGTACTTC
CDR3 protein: CASSRGSGSGEQYF

J gene: TRBJ2-3
clone size: NA
D gene: NA
CDR3 length: 16
V gene: TRBV7-2
CDR3 DNA: TGTGCCAGCACTCGCGACGGGTGGGGGGACACAGATACGCAGTATTTT
CDR3 protein: CASTRDGWGDTDTQYF

J gene: TRBJ2-3
clone size: NA
D gene: NA
CDR3 length: 15
V gene: TRBV11-2
CDR3 DNA: TGTGCCAGCAGCCCGAACAGGGCCGGGGTAGATACGCAGTATTTT
CDR3 protein: CASSPNRAGVDTQYF

J gene: TRBJ1-1
clone size: once
D gene: TRBD1
CDR3 length: 14
V gene: TRBV5-1
CDR3 DNA: TGCGCCAGCAGCACGAAGGACAGGGGAGTAGAAGCTTTCTTT
CDR3 protein: CASSTKDRGVEAFF

J gene: TRBJ1-2
clone size: NA
D gene: NA
CDR3 length: 15
V gene: TRBV19
CDR3 DNA: TGTGCCAGTAGTAGGGGCCGAGTTCGCGACTATGGCTACACCTTC
CDR3 protein: CASSRGRVRDYGYTF

J gene: TRBJ2-3
clone size: NA
D gene: NA
CDR3 length: 15
V gene: TRBV6-5
CDR3 DNA: TGTGCCAGCAGTCTAGGGACATTCACCACAGATACGCAGTATTTT
CDR3 protein: CASSLGTFTTDTQYF

J gene: TRBJ2-2
clone size: NA
D gene: NA
CDR3 length: 16
V gene: TRBV19
CDR3 DNA: TGTGCCACCGATCAAAGGCGGCAGGGGAACACCGGGGAGCTGTTTTTT
CDR3 protein: CATDQRRQGNTGELFF

J gene: TRBJ1-6
clone size: once
D gene: NA
CDR3 length: 16
V gene: TRBV28
CDR3 DNA: TGTGCCAGCAGTGGGCTGGGGGGAGGGGATAATTCACCCCTCCACTTT
CDR3 protein: CASSGLGGGDNSPLHF

J gene: TRBJ2-2
clone size: NA
D gene: NA
CDR3 length: 13
V gene: TRBV30
CDR3 DNA: TGTGCCTGCTCAAAACAGGCCACCGGGGAGCTGTTTTTT
CDR3 protein: CACSKQATGELFF

J gene: TRBJ1-4
clone size: NA
D gene: NA
CDR3 length: 18
V gene: TRBV7-9
CDR3 DNA: TGTGCCAGCAGCTTAGGGCAGGGCTACGTTGGGACTAATGAAAAACTGTTTTTT
CDR3 protein: CASSLGQGYVGTNEKLFF

J gene: TRBJ2-1
clone size: NA
D gene: TRBD2
CDR3 length: 13
V gene: TRBV20-1
CDR3 DNA: TGCAGTGCTAGTACTAGCGGGGGGGTCGGGCAGTTCTTC
CDR3 protein: CSASTSGGVGQFF

J gene: TRBJ1-5
clone size: NA
D gene: TRBD1
CDR3 length: 15
V gene: TRBV7-2
CDR3 DNA: TGTGCCAGCAGCCCTTACCGGGACAGGGTTCAGCCCCAGCATTTT
CDR3 protein: CASSPYRDRVQPQHF

J gene: TRBJ1-2
clone size: NA
D gene: NA
CDR3 length: 12
V gene: TRBV2
CDR3 DNA: TGTGCCAGCAGCGGGACTAACTATGGCTACACCTTC
CDR3 protein: CASSGTNYGYTF

J gene: TRBJ1-5
clone size: NA
D gene: NA
CDR3 length: 14
V gene: TRBV6-5
CDR3 DNA: TGTGCCAGCAGTTTGGGCGTCGGCAATCAGCCCCAGCATTTT
CDR3 protein: CASSLGVGNQPQHF

J gene: TRBJ1-2
clone size: once
D gene: NA
CDR3 length: 13
V gene: TRBV27
CDR3 DNA: TGTGCCAGCAGCAACCGGGTAAACTATGGCTACACCTTC
CDR3 protein: CASSNRVNYGYTF

J gene: TRBJ1-3
clone size: NA
D gene: NA
CDR3 length: 13
V gene: TRBV7-3
CDR3 DNA: TGTGCCAGCAGCCCCGGAACGGGGGGCACCATATATTTT
CDR3 protein: CASSPGTGGTIYF

J gene: TRBJ1-3
clone size: NA
D gene: NA
CDR3 length: 13
V gene: TRBV10-3
CDR3 DNA: TGTGCCATCAGTTCCGGCTCTGGAAACACCATATATTTT
CDR3 protein: CAISSGSGNTIYF

J gene: TRBJ1-3
clone size: NA
D gene: TRBD1
CDR3 length: 15
V gene: TRBV5-4
CDR3 DNA: TGTGCCACGGAATTCGGACAGGGGGTCGGAAACACCATATATTTT
CDR3 protein: CATEFGQGVGNTIYF

J gene: TRBJ2-5
clone size: NA
D gene: TRBD1
CDR3 length: 15
V gene: TRBV6-1
CDR3 DNA: TGTGCCAGCAGTGAAATTTCGACAGGGGTGGAGACCCAGTACTTC
CDR3 protein: CASSEISTGVETQYF